This T cell receptor (beta chain) was obtained from a study of blood T cell repertoires in COVID-19 (dated by TCRdb to 2018 to 2021). Turning to the overall study: Collaborator samples came from the United States, Italy and Spain and covered acute and convalescent phases of COVID-19. Where available, HLA class I and class II types were obtained from metadata supplied by the sample provider rather than from assay-based typing. The prospective study material was composed of cDNA or gDNA derived from T cells, B-cell-depleted T cells, or PBMCs. Samples were obtained from the ongoing ImmuneRACE study (first 160 participants) and from over a thousand subjects provided by 6 global collaborators. Subjects who had been exposed to COVID-19, were actively infected with it, or had recovered from it provided the deeply sampled blood TCRbeta repertoires that made up the dataset. The repertoires were released in a freely available public database intended as a resource for research on the immune response to SARS-CoV-2. Nearly every sample came with metadata listing a de-identified subject ID, COVID-19 status, age in years and sex.

Whole blood was collected in K2EDTA tubes by collaborating institutions according to the institutions' own protocols. For TCRbeta analysis, collaborators shipped samples in one of three forms: frozen whole blood, isolated PBMCs, or DNA extracted from either of those sample types. TCRbeta CDR3 regions were amplified from genomic DNA by means of the immunoSEQ Assay, a bias-controlled multiplex PCR. On the authors' methods: Nucleated cell counts per sample were estimated from amplification of reference gene primers within the assay. To quantify the absolute abundance of each unique TCRbeta CDR3 rearrangement, sequence reads were collapsed and filtered. Productive Simpson clonality was computed per sample as the square root of Simpson's diversity index over productive rearrangements. TCRdb mirrors the immuneACCESS table, restricted to in-frame sequences. Some clones are absent from its copies; in checked studies, under half trace to an unresolved V gene, and the reason for the others is unknown. Clone size and V and J calls were adopted from that table, with D and trimming inferred from the DNA. Counted in this sample were 130,000 or so clones; 70% to 90% of them appeared once. About 8% of the sample comes from the top ten.

According to the germline V gene, CDR1 reads WSHSY and CDR2 reads SAAADI. V is cut by 6 bases and J by 0 bases, and the space between the germline ends is 9 bases. Including the terminal cysteine and phenylalanine, the CDR3 comprises 14 residues. The only DNA kept is the CDR3, 42 bases in frame from the first base. Concerning this clone: The antigen it recognizes is unknown. Per-base quality was not reported, and no clone a single base away is much larger than it.

Results the study describes overall, beyond this receptor: Clinical and demographic metadata were provided uncurated, with the amount varying by source and participant.

The chain links TRBV10-2 with TRBJ1-5, and possibly TRBD1, on 5 matching bases. The TCR originated in a woman aged 55-69 years with acute or convalescent COVID-19. The specimen sequenced was peripheral blood. The CDR3 loop reads CASSRVDSNQPQHF. The sequence in DNA is TGCGCCAGCAGCAGGGTAGATAGCAATCAGCCCCAGCATTTT.